This TCR beta chain was captured by sequencing in a study of shared clonotypes between healthy human individuals. Study results and limitations: Generation probabilities were higher for clonotypes shared across all four sorted-subset donors than for unshared ones.

Ten or more counts support this clone. What it recognizes is unknown. Genomic DNA (from each subset) was split evenly across several immunoSEQ plates. Method: immunoSEQ multiplex PCR; TCRdb's copy keeps in-frame clones and lacks some. The sample contains about 800,000 clones, 90% to 98% of which appear only once. This CDR3 has 13 residues. The V gene lost 5 bases and the J gene lost 5 bases, with 12 bases spanning the gap. Looked up from germline, CDR1 is MGHDK and CDR2 is SYGVNS. The naive CD8 fraction comprised CD45RO-negative cells positively selected for CCR7 and excluded terminally differentiated effector memory CD45RA+ cells.

The J gene is TRBJ1-2, the V gene TRBV25-1; the D gene is possibly TRBD1 (6 bases). The receptor comes from a man aged 25 to 45 in good health. Source material: naive CD8+ T cells sorted from blood. The CDR3 loop is CASSPGTNYGYTF. The CDR3 DNA is TGTGCCAGCAGTCCCGGGACAAATTATGGCTACACCTTC.